This passage covers 23 T cell receptor beta chains from one sample sequenced in a study of cytomegalovirus exposure and HLA in healthy donors. The PCR made use of 60 Vbeta and 13 Jbeta primers. Measured with immunoSEQ multiplex PCR; TCRdb has only the in-frame clones, and not every one. Altogether 250,000 or so clones are present, around 90% being singletons, with the ten largest covering about 1.7%. Specimen: PBMCs. The receptors stem from a girl aged 2-10 years in good health and CMV-seronegative.

This chain uses TRBV4-1 with TRBJ1-5; possibly TRBD1 for D (5 bases). Per the germline V gene, CDR1 is MGHRA and CDR2 is YSYEKL. Trimming took off 1 base at V and 6 bases at J, with 13 bases between the two ends. The CDR3 contains 15 residues. The CDR3 sequence: CASSQGTGLAQPQHF. The CDR3, as DNA: TGCGCCAGCAGCCAAGGTACAGGATTAGCTCAGCCCCAGCATTTT.

The chain is built from TRBV6-5 and TRBJ1-6; D is ambiguous. V shed 5 bases and J shed 0 bases, with 8 bases lying between them. This CDR3 contains 15 residues. The germline gives CDR1 MNHEY, CDR2 SVGAGI. The CDR3 protein is CASSGLSSYNSPLHF. Here the CDR3 DNA reads TGTGCCAGCAGTGGACTGAGCTCCTATAATTCACCCCTCCACTTT.

The chain recombines TRBV6-4 with TRBJ2-1, with D possibly matching TRBD2 (6 bases). The germline V and J ends were trimmed by 4 bases and 6 bases, with 16 bases remaining between them. The CDR3 runs 15 residues. CDR1 is MRHNA and CDR2 is SNTAGT in the germline V gene. The CDR3 nucleotides read TGTGCCAGCAGTGTGAGAGGGAGTAGCGGCAATGAGCAGTTCTTC. Amino acids: CASSVRGSSGNEQFF.

The genes are TRBV6-5 and TRBJ1-1; 12 nucleotides line up with TRBD1. The germline gives CDR1 MNHEY, CDR2 SVGAGI. The CDR3 is 14 residues long. Germline trimming cut 10 bases from V and 7 bases from J; bases unmatched to any gene: 10. In DNA form, the CDR3 reads TGTGCCACCAGCCGGGACAGGGGGCTTGGTGAAGCTTTCTTT. It specifies CATSRDRGLGEAFF.

V usage is TRBV11-2 and J usage is TRBJ2-5; perhaps TRBD2 as D (5 bases). The CDR3 sequence is 13 residues long. Between the trimmed V and J ends, which lost 10 bases and 0 bases, there was a span of 12 bases. Germline CDR1 reads SGHAT; CDR2 reads FQNNGV. The CDR3 here is CATSRGYQETQYF. Written as DNA, the CDR3 is TGTGCCACCTCCCGCGGGTACCAAGAGACCCAGTACTTC.

The chain uses TRBV30 and TRBJ1-6; 8 bases match TRBD1. V lost 3 bases, J lost 14 bases, and 18 bases stayed unmatched. CDR1 GTSNPN and CDR2 SVGIG come from the germline V gene (reference sequence). The CDR3 is 16 amino acids. The CDR3 reads CAWSLKLDRANEALHF. In DNA, the CDR3 is TGTGCCTGGAGCCTTAAATTGGACAGGGCCAATGAAGCCCTCCACTTT.

The chain recombines TRBV5-1 with TRBJ2-5; possible D gene TRBD1, 6 bases. CDR1 SGHRS and CDR2 YFSETQ come from the germline V gene. V was shortened by 0 bases and J by 0 bases, with 15 bases between the two germline ends. This CDR3 is built from 17 residues. This chain's CDR3 is CASSLGVVRTDQETQYF. CDR3 coding DNA: TGCGCCAGCAGCTTGGGGGTAGTTAGGACAGACCAAGAGACCCAGTACTTC.

The gene calls are TRBV10-3 and TRBJ1-1, with 8 bases lining up with TRBD1. The CDR3 is made up of 14 amino acids. Per the germline V gene, CDR1 is ENHRY and CDR2 is SYGVKD. V was pared by 5 bases and J by 3 bases, with 5 bases of the junction left unmatched. The CDR3 sequence is CAISRTGRDTEAFF. The CDR3 region has the DNA TGTGCCATCAGTCGGACAGGGAGGGACACTGAAGCTTTCTTT.

This clone was detected once. The chain combines TRBV15 with TRBJ2-5, with D tentatively TRBD1 (6 bases). The closer fit of TRBJ2-7 to the DNA end suggests the J call may be wrong. CDR1 and CDR2 from the germline V gene are LNHNV and YYDKDF (reference sequence). The CDR3 consists of 14 residues. CDR3 sequence (DNA): TGTGCCACCAGCAGAGATGAGGGGGCCTACGAGCAGTACTTC. Its protein product is CATSRDEGAYEQYF.

The rearrangement uses TRBV5-6 and TRBJ1-2; TRBD1 matches 9 bases. From germline, CDR1 is SGHDT and CDR2 YYEEEE. V was pared by 3 bases and J by 4 bases, with 4 bases of the junction left unmatched. This CDR3 has 14 amino acids. The CDR3 loop is CASSSGQGVYGYTF. CDR3 bases: TGTGCCAGCAGCTCGGGACAGGGAGTCTATGGCTACACCTTC.

The gene calls are TRBV2 and TRBJ1-1; a possible D gene is TRBD1 (5 bases). The CDR3 loop spans 11 amino acids. From germline, CDR1 is SNHLY and CDR2 FYNNEI. Trimming removed 8 bases from V and 4 bases from J, with 8 bases in between. The DNA for the CDR3 is TGTGCCAGCGGAAGGGGCACTGAAGCTTTCTTT. Encoded protein: CASGRGTEAFF.

This clone was detected only once. The chain combines TRBV7-8 with TRBJ2-7; maybe TRBD2 (6 bases). Germline V gives CDR1 SGHVS, CDR2 FQNEAQ. Trimming shortened V by 3 bases and J by 2 bases, and 11 bases separated the two germline ends. CDR3 length: 14 residues. The CDR3 region is CASSFGDSTYEQYF. For the CDR3, the DNA is TGTGCCAGCAGCTTTGGGGACTCCACCTACGAGCAGTACTTC.

V usage is TRBV2 and J usage is TRBJ2-1; 10 positions agree with TRBD2. Looked up from germline, CDR1 is SNHLY and CDR2 is FYNNEI. The length of the CDR3 is 15 residues. J was trimmed by 2 bases and V by 4 bases; bases with no gene match: 2. The CDR3 region is CASSVTSGAYNEQFF. As DNA, the CDR3 is TGTGCCAGCAGTGTTACTAGCGGGGCCTACAATGAGCAGTTCTTC.

The CDR3 coding sequence is TGCGCCAGCAGCTTGGTGGGACTCGCGAACACCGGGGAGCTGTTTTTT. Encoded protein: CASSLVGLANTGELFF. V gene TRBV5-1 combines with J gene TRBJ2-2; D possibly corresponds to TRBD2 (6 bases). Trimming removed 0 bases at V and 0 bases at J, with 9 bases between. The CDR3 is made up of 16 amino acids. CDR1 and CDR2 (germline): SGHRS, YFSETQ.

This clone is a singleton in its sample. The chain combines TRBV19 with TRBJ2-1, with TRBD2 identical over 7 bases. The CDR3 is 15 amino acids. Trimming removed 3 bases from V and 4 bases from J; junction bases left unmatched: 6. Germline V gives CDR1 LNHDA, CDR2 SQIVND (reference sequence). CDR3 sequence reads: CASSMDGGWYNEQFF. The CDR3 nucleotides read TGTGCCAGTAGTATGGACGGGGGGTGGTACAATGAGCAGTTCTTC.

The rearrangement uses TRBV5-1 and TRBJ2-3; 7 nucleotides match TRBD1. Trimming cost V 3 bases and J 2 bases; bases outside gene matches: 21. Germline V gives CDR1 SGHRS, CDR2 YFSETQ. CDR3 length: 20 amino acids. The CDR3 nucleotides read TGCGCCAGCAGCTCCTACTCGACAGGGTTCGTGAAACAGGACACAGATACGCAGTATTTT. Protein product: CASSSYSTGFVKQDTDTQYF.

This clone has only one observation. Here the CDR3 DNA reads TGTGCCAGCGGACTAGCGGGGGGGTACGAGCAGTACTTC. Amino acids: CASGLAGGYEQYF. The chain has TRBV6-1 and TRBJ2-7, with TRBD2 matching 15 bases. Germline values: CDR1 MNHNS, CDR2 SASEGT. The CDR3 loop spans 13 amino acids. The V gene end was trimmed by 8 bases and the J gene end by 4 bases; junction bases not matched to a gene: 0.

The V call is TRBV4-1, the J call TRBJ2-5, with D possibly TRBD2 on 6 matching bases. The end of the DNA aligns better with TRBJ2-7, so the J call may be wrong. Germline CDR1 MGHRA, CDR2 YSYEKL. The CDR3 consists of 15 residues. Written as DNA, the CDR3 is TGCGCCAGCAGCCAAGATTCGGGACTTCGGTACGAGCAGTACTTC. Protein product: CASSQDSGLRYEQYF.

The CDR3 DNA sequence: TGTGCCAGCATCCAGTGGAGCGGGAGGGAAGACGAGACCCAGTACTTC. It translates to CASIQWSGREDETQYF. This chain connects TRBV7-2 to TRBJ2-5; 10 nucleotides match TRBD2. V shed 7 bases, J shed 5 bases, and the junction held 13 bases outside the gene matches. Germline lookup yields CDR1 SGHTA and CDR2 FQGNSA. This CDR3 region has 16 residues.

With respect to this clone: Germline is not matched at one junction end, which may reflect a read error. The chain employs TRBV13 and TRBJ2-4; TRBD2 agrees at 10 bases. Germline CDR1 is PRHDT and CDR2 is FYEKMQ (reference sequence). This CDR3 region has 18 residues. As DNA, the CDR3 is TGTGCCAGCAGCCTAGGGGGACTAGCGACTCTAGCCAAAAACATTCAGTACTTC. This codes for CASSLGGLATLAKNIQYF.

V is TRBV9 and J is TRBJ2-2; TRBD1 matches 7 bases. Germline CDR1 and CDR2: SGDLS and YYNGEE. Trimming removed 0 bases from V and 7 bases from J; junction bases left unmatched: 6. The CDR3 loop spans 15 amino acids. The CDR3 loop is CASSVGDRVVGELFF. CDR3 DNA sequence: TGTGCCAGCAGCGTAGGAGACAGGGTGGTCGGGGAGCTGTTTTTT.

This clone was seen once. The rearrangement uses TRBV6-5 and TRBJ2-7, with 9 bases that match TRBD1. The CDR3 covers 15 residues. Germline-derived CDR1 and CDR2 are MNHEY and SVGAGI. Trimming cost V 4 bases and J 5 bases; bases outside gene matches: 9. CDR3 in DNA: TGTGCCAGCAGTTCACAGCGGACAGGGGCCCACGAGCAGTACTTC. As protein: CASSSQRTGAHEQYF.

The rearrangement uses TRBV2 and TRBJ2-7; 14 bases agree with TRBD2. Germline CDR1 is SNHLY and CDR2 is FYNNEI. The CDR3 has 14 residues. V lost 6 bases, J lost 6 bases, and 4 bases stayed unmatched. CDR3 bases: TGTGCCAGCAGAGCCGGGACTAGCGGGGGCGAGCAGTACTTC. This encodes CASRAGTSGGEQYF.